This paragraph covers one T cell receptor (beta chain) sequence. In the authors' methods: Estimated nucleated cell counts came from reference gene primer amplification. Here immunoSEQ multiplex PCR was the method, and the copy in TCRdb shows in-frame clones only, minus some. That table furnishes V, J and clone size, whereas the DNA furnished D and trimming. Counted here are about 190,000 clones, about 88% occurring once; the ten biggest clones make up roughly 6.2%. This specimen belongs to a study of blood T cell repertoires in COVID-19. Study details: T cells, B-cell-depleted T cells, or PBMCs provided the cDNA or gDNA that served as material.

Germline CDR1 SGHRS, CDR2 YFSETQ. CDR3 length equals 17 residues. The V end lost 0 bases, the J end lost 7 bases, and 20 bases lay between the germline ends. The rearrangement joins TRBV5-1 to TRBJ2-1, with D perhaps matching TRBD2 (6 bases). Sequenced material: peripheral blood. The TCR originated in a woman aged 40-49 years who had recovered from COVID-19. The DNA for the CDR3 is TGCGCCAGCAGCTTGGTGATGGGGCGGGATGGTGGGAATGAGCAGTTCTTC. This codes for CASSLVMGRDGGNEQFF. Full variable domain (missing parts from reference TRBV5-1 and TRBJ2-1): KAGVTQTPRYLIKTRGQQVTLSCSPISGHRSVSWYQQTPGQGLQFLFEYFSETQRNKGNFPGRFSGRQFSNSRSEMNVSTLELGDSALYLCASSLVMGRDGGNEQFFGPGTRLTVL.